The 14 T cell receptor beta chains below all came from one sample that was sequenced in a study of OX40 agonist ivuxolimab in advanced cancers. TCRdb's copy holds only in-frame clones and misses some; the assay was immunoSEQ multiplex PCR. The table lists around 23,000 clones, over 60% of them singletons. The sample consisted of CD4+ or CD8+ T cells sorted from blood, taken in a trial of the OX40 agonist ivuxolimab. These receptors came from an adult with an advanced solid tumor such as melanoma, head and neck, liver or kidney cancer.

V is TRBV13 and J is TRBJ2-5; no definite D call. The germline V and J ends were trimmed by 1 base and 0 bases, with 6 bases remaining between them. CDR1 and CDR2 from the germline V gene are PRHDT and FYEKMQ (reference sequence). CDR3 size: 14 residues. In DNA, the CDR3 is TGTGCCAGCAGCTTAGTACAGAACCAAGAGACCCAGTACTTC. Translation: CASSLVQNQETQYF.

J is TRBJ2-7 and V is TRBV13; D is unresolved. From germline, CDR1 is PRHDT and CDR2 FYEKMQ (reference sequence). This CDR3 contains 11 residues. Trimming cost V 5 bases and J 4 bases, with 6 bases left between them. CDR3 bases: TGTGCCAGCAGCCCAGCATACGAGCAGTACTTC. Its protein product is CASSPAYEQYF. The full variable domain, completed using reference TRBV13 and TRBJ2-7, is AAGVIQSPRHLIKEKRETATLKCYPIPRHDTVYWYQQGPGQDPQFLISFYEKMQSDKGSIPDRFSAQQFSDYHSELNMSSLELGDSALYFCASSPAYEQYFGPGTRLTVT.

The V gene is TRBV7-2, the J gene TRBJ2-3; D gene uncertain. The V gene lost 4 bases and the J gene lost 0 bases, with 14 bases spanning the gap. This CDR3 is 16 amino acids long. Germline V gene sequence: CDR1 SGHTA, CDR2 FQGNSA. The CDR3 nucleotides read TGTGCCAGCAGCTCGACTCCGACTCGAAGCACAGATACGCAGTATTTT. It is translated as CASSSTPTRSTDTQYF.

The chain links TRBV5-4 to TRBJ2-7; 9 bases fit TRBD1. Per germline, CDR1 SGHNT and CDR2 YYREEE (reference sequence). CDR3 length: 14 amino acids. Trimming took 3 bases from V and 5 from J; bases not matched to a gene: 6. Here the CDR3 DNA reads TGTGCCAGCAGCTCTTCCGGGACAGGGAACGAGCAGTACTTC. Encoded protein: CASSSSGTGNEQYF.

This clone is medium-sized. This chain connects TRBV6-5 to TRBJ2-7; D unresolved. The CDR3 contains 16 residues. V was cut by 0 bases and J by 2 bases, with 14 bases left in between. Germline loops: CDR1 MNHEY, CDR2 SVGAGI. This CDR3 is CASSYSWLPDPYEQYF. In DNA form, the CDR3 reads TGTGCCAGCAGTTACTCTTGGCTCCCGGATCCCTACGAGCAGTACTTC.

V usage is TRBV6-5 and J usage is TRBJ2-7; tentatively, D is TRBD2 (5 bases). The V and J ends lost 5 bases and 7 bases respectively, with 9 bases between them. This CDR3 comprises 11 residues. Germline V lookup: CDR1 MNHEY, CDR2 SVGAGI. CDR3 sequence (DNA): TGTGCCAGCAGTCGACTAAGGGAGCAGTACTTC. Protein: CASSRLREQYF.

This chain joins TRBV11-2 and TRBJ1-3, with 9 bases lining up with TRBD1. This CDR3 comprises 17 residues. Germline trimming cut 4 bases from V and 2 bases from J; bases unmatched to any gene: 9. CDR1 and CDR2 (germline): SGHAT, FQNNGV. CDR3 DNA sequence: TGTGCCAGCAGCTCTACGGGACAGGGAATTCCTGGAAACACCATATATTTT. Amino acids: CASSSTGQGIPGNTIYF.

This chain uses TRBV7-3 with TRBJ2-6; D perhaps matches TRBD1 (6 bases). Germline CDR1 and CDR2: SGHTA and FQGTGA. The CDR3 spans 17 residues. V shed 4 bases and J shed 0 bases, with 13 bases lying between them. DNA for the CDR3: TGTGCCAGCAGCTCCCGGACAGACCGCTCTGGGGCCAACGTCCTGACTTTC. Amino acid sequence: CASSSRTDRSGANVLTF.

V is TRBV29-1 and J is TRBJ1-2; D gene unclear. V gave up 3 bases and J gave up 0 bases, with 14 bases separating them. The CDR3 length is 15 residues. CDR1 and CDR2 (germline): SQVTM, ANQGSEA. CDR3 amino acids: CSVDQNTASNYGYTF. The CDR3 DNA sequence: TGCAGCGTTGATCAGAACACAGCCTCTAACTATGGCTACACCTTC.

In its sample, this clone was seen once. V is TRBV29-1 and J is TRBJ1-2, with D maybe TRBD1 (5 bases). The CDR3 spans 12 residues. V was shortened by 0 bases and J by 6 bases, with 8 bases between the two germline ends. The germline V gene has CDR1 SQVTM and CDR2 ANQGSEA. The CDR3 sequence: CSVEEGEDGYTF. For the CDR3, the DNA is TGCAGCGTTGAAGAGGGGGAAGATGGCTACACCTTC.

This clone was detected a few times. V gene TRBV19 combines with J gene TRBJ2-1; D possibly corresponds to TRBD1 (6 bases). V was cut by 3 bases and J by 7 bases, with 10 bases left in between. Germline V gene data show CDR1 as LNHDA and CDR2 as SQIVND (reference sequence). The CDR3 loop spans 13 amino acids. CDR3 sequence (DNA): TGTGCCAGTAGTATTGGGCAGGGGAATGAGCAGTTCTTC. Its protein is CASSIGQGNEQFF.

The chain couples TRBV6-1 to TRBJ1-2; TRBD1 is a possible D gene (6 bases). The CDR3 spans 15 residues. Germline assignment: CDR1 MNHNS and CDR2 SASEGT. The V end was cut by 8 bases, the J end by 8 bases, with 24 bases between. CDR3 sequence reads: CASSSWGEGEGGYTF. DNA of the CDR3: TGTGCCAGCTCCTCCTGGGGCGAGGGGGAGGGAGGCTACACCTTC.

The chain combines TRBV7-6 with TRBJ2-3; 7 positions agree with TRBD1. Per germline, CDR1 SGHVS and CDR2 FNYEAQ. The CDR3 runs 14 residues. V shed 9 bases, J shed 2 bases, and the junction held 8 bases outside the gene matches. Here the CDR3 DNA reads TGTGCCAGTCACGGGACAGAGAACACAGATACGCAGTATTTT. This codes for CASHGTENTDTQYF.

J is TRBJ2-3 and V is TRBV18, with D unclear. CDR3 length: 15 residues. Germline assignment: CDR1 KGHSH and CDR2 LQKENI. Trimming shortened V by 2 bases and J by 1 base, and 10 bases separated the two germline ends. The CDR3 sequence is CASSPNRQGTDTQYF. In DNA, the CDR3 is TGTGCCAGCTCACCAAATAGGCAGGGCACAGATACGCAGTATTTT.